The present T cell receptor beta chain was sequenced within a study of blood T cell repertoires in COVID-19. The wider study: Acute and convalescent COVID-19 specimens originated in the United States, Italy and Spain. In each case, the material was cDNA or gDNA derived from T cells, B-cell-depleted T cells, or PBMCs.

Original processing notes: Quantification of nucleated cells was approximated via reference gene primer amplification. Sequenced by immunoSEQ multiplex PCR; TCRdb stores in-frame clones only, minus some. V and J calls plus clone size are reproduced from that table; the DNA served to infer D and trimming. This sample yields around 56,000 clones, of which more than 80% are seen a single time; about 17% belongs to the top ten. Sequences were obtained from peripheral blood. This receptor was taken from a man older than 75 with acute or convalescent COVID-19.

Here the CDR3 DNA reads TGTGCCAGCACCATGGGGCGTAGCTCCTACAATGAGCAGTTCTTC. It yields the protein CASTMGRSSYNEQFF. V and J are TRBV11-2 and TRBJ2-1; perhaps TRBD1 as D (5 bases). The CDR3 is 15 amino acids. V was cut by 7 bases and J by 0 bases, with 13 bases left in between. Germline CDR1 is SGHAT and CDR2 is FQNNGV.